The T cell receptor beta chain described here comes from a study of metastatic and nonmetastatic thyroid tumors. Study at large: Where malignant and benign thyroid patients were concerned, repertoires were compared across blood and tumor or nodule tissue.

This clone is medium-sized in the sample. As handled by the study authors: Clinicopathological groups of papillary thyroid cancer showed CDR3 differences that were used to build a distant-metastasis classifier. MiXCR reprocessed the PCR reads for TCRdb. The V and J calls shown here were made by TCRdb, not taken from the authors' results. The sample has under 25,000 clones; about a quarter are singletons. Patients were all untreated before their thyroid surgery. This CDR3 contains 13 residues. Trimming left V 6 bases short and J 2 bases short, with 11 bases between. Germline CDR1 reads MDHEN; CDR2 reads SYDVKM.

This clonotype was obtained from a female donor with papillary thyroid cancer or a benign thyroid nodule (not recorded which). Some clones in this sample may be carry-over from other donors' samples. V usage is TRBV28 and J usage is TRBJ2-7; the D is unclear. The sequenced sample consisted of blood. The CDR3 is CASRAEGPYEQYF. The CDR3 region has the DNA TGTGCCAGCAGGGCGGAAGGGCCCTACGAGCAGTACTTC.